Listed here is a single T cell receptor beta chain. The data stem from a study of blood T cell repertoires in COVID-19. Some clones are missing from TCRdb's copy, which holds only in-frame ones; the method was immunoSEQ multiplex PCR. The sample includes 55,000 to 70,000 clones, around 86% seen only once; the top ten take approximately 3.6%. The receptor's source is a woman of 80 years or more with acute or convalescent COVID-19. Sequencing was carried out using peripheral blood.

This chain's CDR3 is CASSLTAQATEAFF. The CDR3 nucleotides are TGCGCCAGCAGCTTGACCGCCCAGGCCACTGAAGCTTTCTTT. The J gene is TRBJ1-1, the V gene TRBV5-1; D unclear. CDR3 length: 14 amino acids. The germline CDR1 and CDR2 sequences are SGHRS and YFSETQ. Between the trimmed V and J ends, which lost 1 base and 4 bases, there was a span of 11 bases.